The 3 T cell receptor beta chains presented below share a single source sample, sequenced in a study of shared clonotypes between healthy human individuals. Only in-frame clones appear in the TCRdb table, and some are missing; sequencing was by immunoSEQ multiplex PCR. The repertoire holds about 1.5 million clones, with approximately 98% as singletons. Input material: naive CD4+ T cells sorted from blood. Noted subset: CD45RA+ positively selected. The receptors derive from a man under 40 in good health.

The chain couples TRBV5-1 to TRBJ1-5; D possibly corresponds to TRBD1 (5 bases). CDR3 length: 15 residues. The V end was cut by 0 bases, the J end by 4 bases, with 11 bases between. CDR1 SGHRS and CDR2 YFSETQ come from the germline V gene. The CDR3: CASSLGWGINQPQHF. CDR3 in DNA: TGCGCCAGCAGCTTGGGTTGGGGGATTAATCAGCCCCAGCATTTT.

This clone was seen a handful of times. This chain connects TRBV6-1 to TRBJ2-7; 8 positions agree with TRBD2. Trimming at V came to 4 bases and at J to 0 bases, leaving 2 bases not matched to a gene. Germline loops: CDR1 MNHNS, CDR2 SASEGT. This CDR3 has 14 amino acids. CDR3 residues: CASSVSGSSYEQYF. The CDR3 DNA sequence: TGTGCCAGCAGTGTAAGCGGGAGCTCCTACGAGCAGTACTTC.

The J gene is TRBJ2-1, the V gene TRBV28; TRBD2 aligns across 9 bases. This CDR3 comprises 15 residues. Germline CDR1 is MDHEN and CDR2 is SYDVKM. V was clipped by 6 bases and J by 3 bases; unmatched bases: 6. The CDR3: CASRLAGGIYNEQFF. CDR3 DNA: TGTGCCAGCAGACTAGCGGGTGGGATCTACAATGAGCAGTTCTTC.